This TCR beta chain is from a study of T cell responses to AZD1222 COVID-19 vaccine. The assay was immunoSEQ multiplex PCR, and TCRdb's table has in-frame clones only and misses some. Among 100,000 to 120,000 clones listed, 94% were seen once. Per germline, CDR1 SSHAT and CDR2 FNYEAQ (reference sequence). This CDR3 is built from 12 residues. V lost 5 bases and J lost 3, with 7 bases in between. Study-wide points: The number of AZD1222 recipients seropositive at baseline was only five to seven. White British ancestry dominated among donors, who included more females, and clonal diversity was possibly underestimated. Unmutated variant regions reportedly attract nearly half of all spike-specific TCRs. Across spike, vaccine-associated CD4 TCRs were found, dominant at 160-218 and 743-854.

A remark on this clone: Its antigen is not identified.

The sample in question was peripheral blood, obtained 28 days after the second AZD1222 dose. This clonotype originated in an adult who received the AZD1222 COVID-19 vaccine. The chain combines TRBV7-7 with TRBJ1-2; D is unresolved. The CDR3 nucleotides are TGTGCCAGCAGCCACTATTACTATGGCTACACCTTC. Translation: CASSHYYYGYTF.